This TCR beta chain is drawn from a study of T cell responses to AZD1222 COVID-19 vaccine. Clones were read by immunoSEQ multiplex PCR, and TCRdb kept only the in-frame ones, dropping some. The sample has 56,000 or so clones, nearly 80% seen once. Study-level findings and limits: Reports say nearly half of spike-specific TCRs go after unmutated variant regions. The breadth and depth of Spike-specific TCRs increased once two AZD1222 doses had been given. Vaccine-associated CD4 TCRs ranged over spike, dominating at 160-218 and 743-854. At study baseline, merely five or six AZD1222 recipients were seropositive.

Trimming left V 7 bases short and J 2 bases short, with 15 bases between. There are 15 residues in the CDR3. Germline lookup yields CDR1 MNHEY and CDR2 SVGAGI. A word on this clone: Its antigen is currently unknown.

The chain has TRBV6-5 and TRBJ2-1, with D tentatively TRBD2 (6 bases). This TCR came from an adult who received the AZD1222 COVID-19 vaccine. The material was peripheral blood, obtained 28 days after the second AZD1222 dose. The CDR3 bases are TGTGCCAGCACGGGCCGAGCGGGCGCCTACAATGAGCAGTTCTTC. It codes for CASTGRAGAYNEQFF.